The 29 T cell receptor beta chains reported below all come from one sample, sequenced in a study of CD8 T cells in Susac syndrome (dated by TCRdb to between 2018 and 2021). Library preparation employed the immunoSEQ multiplex PCR assay. RNA was extracted with the RNeasy kit and about 0.5 to 1 ug was reverse transcribed using random hexamers. The public reads were run again by TCRdb, first through fastp at Q25 and then through MiXCR, and only productive beta chains were kept. Entries that share a CDR3 protein sequence are merged under the most common genes and DNA. For this sample there are about 160,000 distinct CDR3 sequences; over 85% appear just once. The ten top clones hold just over 0.13% of the sample. The specimen was CD4+ T cells from PBMCs. The receptors originated from a human donor in good health.

The chain combines TRBV5-4 with TRBJ2-1; 9 bases line up with TRBD1. This CDR3 contains 16 residues. After removal of 0 bases from V and 9 bases from J, the junction contained 10 bases not matched to a gene. Per germline, CDR1 SGHNT and CDR2 YYREEE (reference sequence). In DNA form, the CDR3 reads TGTGCCAGCAGCTTGGGGCTGGACAGGGGACGAGGTGAGCAGTTCTTC. This translates into CASSLGLDRGRGEQFF.

The CDR3 DNA is TGTGCCAGCAGTGGCCAGGGGAGAGGCAATCAGCCCCAGCATTTT. It encodes CASSGQGRGNQPQHF. The chain combines TRBV2 with TRBJ1-5; weak D call: TRBD1 (6 bases). The CDR3 has 15 residues. CDR1 is SNHLY, CDR2 FYNNEI, per germline. V was pared by 4 bases and J by 2 bases, with 12 bases between.

The gene calls are TRBV20-1 and TRBJ1-3, with unresolved D. CDR3 length equals 14 residues. CDR1 is DFQATT and CDR2 is SNEGSKA in the germline V gene (reference sequence). V lost 2 bases to trimming and J lost 0 bases, with 8 bases between them. The CDR3 protein is CSARHGLSGNTIYF. The CDR3 DNA reads as TGCAGTGCTAGACATGGACTCTCTGGAAACACCATATATTTT.

The chain carries TRBV5-4 and TRBJ2-5, with a tentative D call TRBD2 (5 bases). V was shortened by 4 bases and J by 5 bases, with 18 bases between the two germline ends. The CDR3 runs to 15 residues. The germline V gene has CDR1 SGHNT and CDR2 YYREEE (reference sequence). The CDR3 sequence: CASSRRTFAVETQYF. DNA of the CDR3: TGTGCCAGCAGCCGGAGGACGTTTGCGGTGGAGACCCAGTACTTC.

CDR3 sequence: CASSLAIGADTEAFF. Here the CDR3 DNA reads TGCGCCAGCAGCTTGGCAATAGGGGCGGATACTGAAGCTTTCTTT. This rearrangement joins TRBV5-1 to TRBJ1-1, with a possible D match to TRBD1 (5 bases). Germline CDR1 and CDR2: SGHRS and YFSETQ. The CDR3 totals 15 residues. Trimming took 0 bases from V and 5 from J, leaving 14 bases between them.

V and J are TRBV4-2 and TRBJ2-1; 7 bases agree with TRBD2. The CDR3 totals 15 residues. After removal of 1 base from V and 5 bases from J, the junction contained 5 bases not matched to a gene. Germline lookup yields CDR1 LGHNA and CDR2 YNFKEQ. This chain's CDR3 is CASSQGAAGNNEQFF. For the CDR3, the DNA is TGTGCCAGCAGCCAAGGGGCAGCGGGGAACAATGAGCAGTTCTTC.

This clonotype was detected only once. V and J are TRBV7-3 and TRBJ2-7; either TRBD1 or TRBD2 may supply D (6 bases each). The CDR3 is 14 amino acids. Germline loops: CDR1 SGHTA, CDR2 FQGTGA. V lost 5 bases and J 5 bases, leaving 16 bases between the germline ends. CDR3 sequence reads: CASSEAGGPNEQYF. For the CDR3, the DNA is TGTGCCAGCAGCGAAGCCGGGGGCCCGAACGAGCAGTACTTC.

The chain is built from TRBV24-1 and TRBJ2-3, with D possibly being TRBD2 (6 bases). The V gene's germline CDR1 is KGHDR and CDR2 SFDVKD. This CDR3 has 14 amino acids. The V gene lost 3 bases and the J gene lost 5 bases, with 11 bases spanning the gap. The CDR3 loop reads CATSDPGLLDTQYF. DNA of the CDR3: TGTGCCACCAGTGATCCCGGACTACTAGATACGCAGTATTTT.

The V gene is TRBV19, the J gene TRBJ1-6; D may be TRBD1 (6 bases). Trimming left V 9 bases short and J 0 bases short, with 15 bases between. Germline assignment: CDR1 LNHDA and CDR2 SQIVND (reference sequence). The CDR3 has 16 residues. CDR3 sequence: CASRRGASSYNSPLHF. The CDR3 coding sequence is TGTGCCAGCAGGCGGGGGGCGAGCTCCTATAATTCACCCCTCCACTTT.

The V and J genes are TRBV7-2 and TRBJ2-3; 9 positions match TRBD2. The CDR3 has 17 residues. Per the germline V gene, CDR1 is SGHTA and CDR2 is FQGNSA. J lost 2 bases, V lost 5 bases, and 11 bases had no gene match. The CDR3 region has the DNA TGTGCCAGCAGCCTCCAGGGCTCTAGCGGGGTCACAGATACGCAGTATTTT. Its protein is CASSLQGSSGVTDTQYF.

The chain links TRBV5-1 to TRBJ1-4; 9 nucleotides align to TRBD1. The CDR3 is 15 amino acids. From germline, CDR1 is SGHRS and CDR2 YFSETQ. The J segment lost 5 bases and the V segment lost 3 bases, leaving 5 bases of the junction unmatched. The CDR3 DNA reads TGCGCCAGCAGCTCCTTGGGGACAGGGAATGAAAAACTGTTTTTT. It yields the protein CASSSLGTGNEKLFF.

This clonotype has a handful of counts. This rearrangement joins TRBV6-5 to TRBJ1-5, with D unclear. The V gene lost 0 bases and the J gene lost 5 bases, with 11 bases spanning the gap. This CDR3 has 15 amino acids. Per the germline V gene, CDR1 is MNHEY and CDR2 is SVGAGI. This CDR3 is CASSYSSTPDQPQHF. The CDR3 region has the DNA TGTGCCAGCAGTTACTCGAGCACACCGGATCAGCCCCAGCATTTT.

The DNA of the CDR3 is TGTGCCAGCAGCCGTCTGGTTGTGGACACTGAAGCTTTCTTT. Amino acid sequence: CASSRLVVDTEAFF. The rearrangement uses TRBV3-1 and TRBJ1-1; D uncertain. Trimming cost V 4 bases and J 3 bases, with 12 bases left between them. Germline CDR1 is LGHDT and CDR2 is YNNKEL (reference sequence). This CDR3 has 14 amino acids.

The gene calls are TRBV10-3 and TRBJ1-2, with D unresolved. V lost 3 bases and J lost 4, with 21 bases in between. This CDR3 has 17 amino acids. Germline CDR1 is ENHRY and CDR2 is SYGVKD. This CDR3 is CAISDPSGSPPSYGYTF. DNA for the CDR3: TGTGCCATCAGTGACCCCTCCGGGTCCCCTCCATCCTATGGCTACACCTTC.

The J gene is TRBJ2-6, the V gene TRBV5-4; maybe TRBD1 (5 bases). The V and J ends lost 1 base and 3 bases respectively, with 8 bases between them. The CDR3 covers 15 residues. In germline, CDR1 is SGHNT, CDR2 YYREEE (reference sequence). DNA for the CDR3: TGTGCCAGCAGCTTGCCAGGGATTGGGGCCAACGTCCTGACTTTC. Protein: CASSLPGIGANVLTF.

The chain links TRBV2 to TRBJ1-2, with D unclear. The CDR3 spans 13 residues. Germline CDR1 SNHLY, CDR2 FYNNEI. V lost 2 bases and J 4 bases, leaving 8 bases between the germline ends. CDR3 bases: TGTGCCAGCAGTGAACACGGTCGCTATGGCTACACCTTC. Translation: CASSEHGRYGYTF.

J is TRBJ2-5 and V is TRBV6-5, with 9 bases fitting TRBD1. Germline CDR1 is MNHEY and CDR2 is SVGAGI. This CDR3 spans 15 amino acids. V gave up 0 bases and J gave up 4 bases; unmatched junction bases: 3. CDR3 residues: CASSYSGQGRETQYF. The CDR3 region has the DNA TGTGCCAGCAGTTACTCTGGACAGGGGAGAGAGACCCAGTACTTC.

The rearrangement joins TRBV20-1 to TRBJ1-2; 10 bases map to TRBD1. With 4 bases clipped from V and 6 bases from J, the junction kept 5 bases outside the gene matches. The V gene's germline CDR1 is DFQATT and CDR2 SNEGSKA (reference sequence). This CDR3 is built from 13 residues. CDR3 residues: CSATRQGADGYTF. CDR3 DNA sequence: TGCAGTGCTACGAGACAGGGGGCCGATGGCTACACCTTC.

This clonotype was recorded only once. V gene TRBV5-1 combines with J gene TRBJ1-6; unclear D gene. Trimming took off 5 bases at V and 5 bases at J, with 5 bases between the two ends. The germline gives CDR1 SGHRS, CDR2 YFSETQ. There are 12 residues in the CDR3. CDR3 DNA: TGCGCCAGCAGGGGAGATAATTCACCCCTCCACTTT. Translated: CASRGDNSPLHF.

This chain connects TRBV5-1 to TRBJ1-6; D unclear. CDR1 SGHRS and CDR2 YFSETQ come from the germline V gene. This CDR3 has 16 residues. V was clipped by 2 bases and J by 0 bases, with 9 bases between them. The CDR3 sequence is CASSFGESSYNSPLHF. The CDR3 DNA sequence: TGCGCCAGCAGCTTCGGGGAAAGCTCCTATAATTCACCCCTCCACTTT.

A single count supports this clonotype. The V call is TRBV9, the J call TRBJ2-2; D tentatively reads TRBD1 or TRBD2 (5 bases each). This CDR3 spans 15 amino acids. Per germline, CDR1 SGDLS and CDR2 YYNGEE. V was cut by 3 bases and J by 4 bases, with 13 bases left in between. The CDR3 DNA reads TGTGCCAGCAGCGCCTGGGACGGGATCACCGGGGAGCTGTTTTTT. Translating gives CASSAWDGITGELFF.

This sequence joins TRBV7-2 and TRBJ2-5; D not certain. Germline V lookup: CDR1 SGHTA, CDR2 FQGNSA. The CDR3 sequence is 14 residues long. V gave up 3 bases and J gave up 5 bases, with 13 bases separating them. CDR3 amino acids: CASSLYRRSETQYF. The CDR3 coding sequence is TGTGCCAGCAGCTTGTATAGACGCAGCGAGACCCAGTACTTC.

J is TRBJ1-2 and V is TRBV30; D remains unclear. Germline lookup yields CDR1 GTSNPN and CDR2 SVGIG (reference sequence). V lost 4 bases and J lost 4, with 16 bases in between. This CDR3 has 14 amino acids. CDR3 bases: TGTGCCTGGATGGGTCCTACGACTCTCTATGGCTACACCTTC. It yields the protein CAWMGPTTLYGYTF.

The chain's CDR3 is CASSQGASRGKEQFF. As DNA, the CDR3 is TGTGCCAGCAGCCAAGGGGCCTCGAGAGGTAAGGAGCAGTTCTTC. This chain links TRBV3-1 with TRBJ2-1; D gene ambiguous. V lost 1 base to trimming and J lost 10 bases, with 17 bases between them. CDR3 length equals 15 residues. Germline V gene data show CDR1 as LGHDT and CDR2 as YNNKEL (reference sequence).

CDR3 nucleotides: TGTGCCAGCAGTTTAACTGGGTATGGAAACACCATATATTTT. It codes for CASSLTGYGNTIYF. This sequence joins TRBV12-3 or TRBV12-4 and TRBJ1-3; D not certain. The CDR3 runs 14 residues. V was shortened by 2 bases and J by 3 bases, with 8 bases between the two germline ends.

The chain couples TRBV11-3 to TRBJ2-5; no clear D. The CDR3 length is 13 residues. Trimming took 6 bases from V and 1 from J, leaving 9 bases between them. CDR1 and CDR2 (germline): SGHNT, YENEEA. The CDR3 loop is CASSRTSQETQYF. The CDR3 DNA follows: TGTGCCAGCAGTAGGACCAGCCAAGAGACCCAGTACTTC.

The chain is built from TRBV6-1 and TRBJ1-4; D is perhaps TRBD1 (6 bases). Trimming shortened V by 7 bases and J by 7 bases, and 16 bases separated the two germline ends. This CDR3 has 14 residues. The germline V gene encodes CDR1 MNHNS and CDR2 SASEGT. The CDR3 nucleotides are TGTGCCAGCAAACCCAGGGGAGGGGGTGAAAAACTGTTTTTT. Its protein is CASKPRGGGEKLFF.

This rearrangement joins TRBV12-3 or TRBV12-4 to TRBJ1-6, with 7 bases aligning to TRBD1. V lost 2 bases and J lost 14; bases outside the gene matches: 9. CDR3 length: 14 amino acids. CDR3 sequence: CASSLRGTEDALHF. The CDR3, as DNA: TGTGCCAGCAGTTTAAGGGGGACAGAGGACGCCCTCCACTTT.

The genes are TRBV7-2 and TRBJ2-7; 9 bases are shared with TRBD1. CDR1 SGHTA and CDR2 FQGNSA come from the germline V gene. The CDR3 is 15 amino acids. V trimming: 5 bases; J trimming: 4 bases; junction bases outside the gene matches: 9. CDR3 protein: CASSPRPGTGYEQYF. The CDR3 DNA reads as TGTGCCAGCAGCCCGCGTCCCGGGACAGGGTACGAGCAGTACTTC. The full variable domain, with the rest looked up from reference TRBV7-2 and TRBJ2-7, is GAGVSQSPSNKVTEKGKDVELRCDPISGHTALYWYRQSLGQGLEFLIYFQGNSAPDKSGLPSDRFSAERTGGSVSTLTIQRTQQEDSAVYLCASSPRPGTGYEQYFGPGTRLTVT.